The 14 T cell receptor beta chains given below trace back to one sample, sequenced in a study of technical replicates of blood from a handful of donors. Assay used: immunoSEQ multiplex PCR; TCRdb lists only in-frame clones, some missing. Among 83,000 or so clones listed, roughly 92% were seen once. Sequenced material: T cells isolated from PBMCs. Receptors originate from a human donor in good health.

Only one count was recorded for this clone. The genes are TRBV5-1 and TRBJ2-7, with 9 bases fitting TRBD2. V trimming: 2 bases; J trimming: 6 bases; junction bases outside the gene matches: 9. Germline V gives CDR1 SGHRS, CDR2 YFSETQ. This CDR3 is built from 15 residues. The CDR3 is CASSLRLADVSEQYF. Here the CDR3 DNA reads TGCGCCAGCAGCTTAAGACTAGCGGACGTTTCCGAGCAGTACTTC.

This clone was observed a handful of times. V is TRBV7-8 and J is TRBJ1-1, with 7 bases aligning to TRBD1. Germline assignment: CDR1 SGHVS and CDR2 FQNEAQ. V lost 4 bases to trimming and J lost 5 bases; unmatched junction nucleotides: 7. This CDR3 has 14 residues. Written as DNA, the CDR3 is TGTGCCAGCAGCTGGAGACAGGGTGCAACTGAAGCTTTCTTT. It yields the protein CASSWRQGATEAFF.

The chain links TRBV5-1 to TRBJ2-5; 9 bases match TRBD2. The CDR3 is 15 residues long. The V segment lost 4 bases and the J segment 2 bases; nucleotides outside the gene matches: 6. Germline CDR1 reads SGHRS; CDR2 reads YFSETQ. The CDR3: CASSRVAGVQETQYF. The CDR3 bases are TGCGCCAGCAGCCGCGTAGCGGGAGTTCAAGAGACCCAGTACTTC.

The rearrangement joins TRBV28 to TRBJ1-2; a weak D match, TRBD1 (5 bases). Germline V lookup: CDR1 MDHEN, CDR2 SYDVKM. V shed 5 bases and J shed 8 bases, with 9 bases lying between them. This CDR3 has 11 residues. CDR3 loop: CASSHRGGYTF. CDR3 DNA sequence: TGTGCCAGCAGTCACCGGGGGGGCTACACCTTC.

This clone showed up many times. The CDR3 nucleotides read TGCGCCAGCAGCCAAGATGGGGACAGCTATAGCAATCAGCCCCAGCATTTT. Translated: CASSQDGDSYSNQPQHF. The V gene is TRBV4-1, the J gene TRBJ1-5, with 7 bases matching TRBD1. Trimming removed 0 bases from V and 0 bases from J; junction bases left unmatched: 5. Germline V lookup: CDR1 MGHRA, CDR2 YSYEKL. CDR3 length equals 17 residues.

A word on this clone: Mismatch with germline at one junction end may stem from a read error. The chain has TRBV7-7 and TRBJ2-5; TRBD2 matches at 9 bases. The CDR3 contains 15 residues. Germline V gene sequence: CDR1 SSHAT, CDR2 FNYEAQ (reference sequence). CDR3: CASSLGGGAGETQYF. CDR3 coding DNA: TGTGCTAGCAGCTTAGGCGGGGGGGCCGGGGAGACCCAGTACTTC.

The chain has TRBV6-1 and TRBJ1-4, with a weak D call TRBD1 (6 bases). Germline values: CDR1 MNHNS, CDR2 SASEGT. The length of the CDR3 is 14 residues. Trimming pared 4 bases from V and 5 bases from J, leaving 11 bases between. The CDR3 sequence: CASSGRQVNEKLFF. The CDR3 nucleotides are TGTGCCAGCAGTGGACGACAGGTCAATGAAAAACTGTTTTTT.

This CDR3 reads CASSAEGGYGYTF. CDR3 bases: TGTGCCAGCAGTGCTGAGGGCGGCTATGGCTACACCTTC. The J gene is TRBJ1-2, the V gene TRBV2, with D unresolved. Germline V lookup: CDR1 SNHLY, CDR2 FYNNEI. Trimming shortened V by 4 bases and J by 4 bases, and 10 bases separated the two germline ends. CDR3 size: 13 residues.

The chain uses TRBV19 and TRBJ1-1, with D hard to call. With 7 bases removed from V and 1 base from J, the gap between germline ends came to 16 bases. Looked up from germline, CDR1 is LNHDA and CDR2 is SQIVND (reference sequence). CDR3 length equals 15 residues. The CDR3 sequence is CASITGIGWNTEAFF. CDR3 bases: TGTGCCAGTATTACGGGTATAGGATGGAACACTGAAGCTTTCTTT.

CDR3 sequence (DNA): TGTGCCTGGATAACCGGGACTGCGAACACCGGGGAGCTGTTTTTT. Amino acid sequence: CAWITGTANTGELFF. The rearrangement links TRBV30 to TRBJ2-2, with a possible D match to TRBD2 (6 bases). The CDR3 has 15 residues. V shed 4 bases and J shed 0 bases, with 12 bases lying between them. CDR1 is GTSNPN, CDR2 SVGIG, per germline (reference sequence). Full variable domain (missing parts from reference TRBV30 and TRBJ2-2): SQTIHQWPATLVQPVGSPLSLECTVEGTSNPNLYWYRQAAGRGLQLLFYSVGIGQISSEVPQNLSASRPQDRQFILSSKKLLLSDSGFYLCAWITGTANTGELFFGEGSRLTVL.

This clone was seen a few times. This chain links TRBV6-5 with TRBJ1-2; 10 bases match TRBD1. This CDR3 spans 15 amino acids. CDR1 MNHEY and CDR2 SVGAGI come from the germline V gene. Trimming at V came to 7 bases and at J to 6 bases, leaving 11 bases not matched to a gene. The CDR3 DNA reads TGTGCCAGCAATACCTTCCGGGACAGGGGCCATGGCTACACCTTC. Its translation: CASNTFRDRGHGYTF.

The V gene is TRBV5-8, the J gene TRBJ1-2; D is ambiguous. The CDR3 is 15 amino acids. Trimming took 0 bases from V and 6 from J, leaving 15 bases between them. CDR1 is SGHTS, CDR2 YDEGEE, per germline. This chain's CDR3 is CASSLDPGGRNGYTF. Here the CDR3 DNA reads TGTGCCAGCAGCTTGGACCCCGGAGGGCGTAATGGCTACACCTTC.

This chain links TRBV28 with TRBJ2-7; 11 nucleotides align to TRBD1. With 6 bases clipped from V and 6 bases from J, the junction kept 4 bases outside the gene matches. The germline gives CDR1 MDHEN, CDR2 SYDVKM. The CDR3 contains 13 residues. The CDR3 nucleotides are TGTGCCAGCAGCCCCGGGACAGGGGGCGAGCAGTACTTC. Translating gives CASSPGTGGEQYF.

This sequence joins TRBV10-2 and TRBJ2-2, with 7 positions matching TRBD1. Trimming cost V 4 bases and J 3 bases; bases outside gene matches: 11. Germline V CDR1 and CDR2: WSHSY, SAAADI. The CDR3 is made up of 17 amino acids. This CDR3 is CASSVSHQGDDTGELFF. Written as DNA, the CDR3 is TGCGCCAGCAGTGTATCCCATCAGGGGGATGACACCGGGGAGCTGTTTTTT.